The entry below describes one T cell receptor (beta chain). The antigen remains undetermined. The CDR3 totals 17 residues. In germline, CDR1 is LNHNV, CDR2 YYDKDF (reference sequence). With 0 bases clipped from V and 8 bases from J, the junction kept 5 bases outside the gene matches. The entry originates in a study of cytomegalovirus exposure and HLA in healthy donors. General study points: The Asian-associated ancestry cluster reportedly had fewer N-insertions than the 666-donor mean in a later analysis. Sequencing probably produced one cluster of sequence variants that were highly shared. Common viral pathogens seemed to be connected with several of the most significant clusters, according to a later analysis.

Primers included in the PCR were 60 Vbeta and 13 Jbeta primers. The assay was immunoSEQ multiplex PCR, and TCRdb's table has in-frame clones only and misses some. The sample lists about 82,000 clones, roughly 63% occurring once. This clonotype originated in a woman in her thirties or forties in good health and CMV-seropositive. The specimen was PBMCs. This rearrangement joins TRBV15 to TRBJ2-1; 15 bases are shared with TRBD2. CDR3 nucleotides: TGTGCCACCAGCAGAGATGGGACTAGCGGGAGGTTCGATGAGCAGTTCTTC. Translated, it gives CATSRDGTSGRFDEQFF.